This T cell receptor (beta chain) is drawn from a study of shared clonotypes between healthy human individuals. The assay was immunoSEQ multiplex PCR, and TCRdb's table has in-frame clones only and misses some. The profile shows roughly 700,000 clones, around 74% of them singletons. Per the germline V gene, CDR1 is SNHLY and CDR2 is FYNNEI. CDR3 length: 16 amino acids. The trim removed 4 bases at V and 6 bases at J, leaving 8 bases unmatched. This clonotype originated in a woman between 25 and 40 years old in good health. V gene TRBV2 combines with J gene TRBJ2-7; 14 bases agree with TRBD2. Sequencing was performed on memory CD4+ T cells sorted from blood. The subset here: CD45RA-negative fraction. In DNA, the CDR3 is TGTGCCAGCAGTGCCGGGACTAGCGGGAGAATCGCCGAGCAGTACTTC. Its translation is CASSAGTSGRIAEQYF.